Listed below are T cell receptor beta chains from one sample, sequenced in a study of blood T cells in healthy people across ages. From the 5' RACE reads, TCRdb called clonotypes with MiXCR, one entry per CDR3 protein. The repertoire holds more than 650,000 distinct CDR3 sequences, with about 26% as singletons. In addition, the sample was reused for a study of T cells of mothers and their children.

The sequenced material came from blood. These receptors all come from a boy between 10 and 17 years old in good health. Both conserved end residues are part of each CDR3. Fields, in order: CDR3 protein, V gene.

CSVVVSGRNIQYF | TRBV29-1
CASSFSFNEETQYF | TRBV7-9
CATSRDVNIQYF | TRBV15
CSARGGADYEQYF | TRBV20-1
CASALEDEQFF | TRBV28
CASSLGSAGNTEAFF | TRBV5-4
CASSPQGWSSYNEQFF | TRBV12-3/TRBV12-4
CSVRRGLLYGYTF | TRBV29-1
CASSTHALTSGGGLFF | TRBV4-3
CASSLSGAGNEQFF | TRBV3-1
CASSSLGQRNEKLFF | TRBV7-9
CASSIDRAAYEQYF | TRBV19
CATYDQAETQYF | TRBV10-3
CSATGGLNYGYTF | TRBV29-1
CASSPGGYEAFF | TRBV6-6
CASSLGTGLPNEQFF | TRBV5-5
CASKRRTDNEQFF | TRBV28
CSVEGTSGGLDTQYF | TRBV29-1
CASSLGAGGQPNEQFF | TRBV7-6
CASRSDRGRGNTEAFF | TRBV6-1
CASSLGLGTTNEKLFF | TRBV5-1
CSVDLLAGNTIYF | TRBV29-1
CASSSFGRGGSYNEQFF | TRBV7-9
CASSLKGFRGGETQYF | TRBV28
CASSPNPGLGVAGELFF | TRBV12-3/TRBV12-4
CASSTDRDKNIQYF | TRBV7-2
CASSLEAGGRDNEQFF | TRBV5-1
CASSLSPDSSYNEQFF | TRBV27
CASSLSSGTGGPGASTDTQYF | TRBV5-1
CASSQGDSTYGYTF | TRBV3-1
CASSPSSNQPQHF | TRBV12-3/TRBV12-4
CASSLSAGTASSYEQYF | TRBV5-1
CSVERGMGPNEQFF | TRBV29-1
CSARSQRGANEQFF | TRBV20-1
CASGQQGLHGAEAFF | TRBV12-5
CASSLGLQGAGYEQYF | TRBV12-3/TRBV12-4
CASSPDSHSPLHF | TRBV12-3/TRBV12-4
CAGLGLSGYEQYF | TRBV30
CASSPSPLAGANVLTF | TRBV7-9
CASNLMRATGTQYF | TRBV7-2
CASSFQDRGLGGYTF | TRBV6-5
CASGLVAETYEQYF | TRBV5-1
CSVERAGFPQETQYF | TRBV29-1
CASSLGGSGATRIQYF | TRBV5-1
CASSLATGNSHEQYF | TRBV7-6
CSVERIAETQYF | TRBV29-1
CASSSTGGVTGELFF | TRBV7-7
CSARPSGTANTEAFF | TRBV20-1
CSVEESSNYGYTF | TRBV29-1
CASTRTATYEQYF | TRBV28
CASSLNIGQPQHF | TRBV5-4
CSASRGQGAHQPQHF | TRBV20-1
CANSLVRGSSTDAQYF | TRBV5-1
CASSQDRGLGEKLFF | TRBV4-3